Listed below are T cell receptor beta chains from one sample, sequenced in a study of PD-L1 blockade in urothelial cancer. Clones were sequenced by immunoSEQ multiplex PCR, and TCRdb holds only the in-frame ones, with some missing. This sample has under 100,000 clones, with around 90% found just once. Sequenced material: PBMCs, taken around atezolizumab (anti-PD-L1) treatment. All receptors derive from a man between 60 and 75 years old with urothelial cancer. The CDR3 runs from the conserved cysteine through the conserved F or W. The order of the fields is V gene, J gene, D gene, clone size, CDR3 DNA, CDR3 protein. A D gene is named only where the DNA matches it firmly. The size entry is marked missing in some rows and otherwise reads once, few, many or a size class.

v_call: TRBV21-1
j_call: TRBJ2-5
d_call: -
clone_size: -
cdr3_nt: TGTGCCAGCAGCAATCCCCAGGGCCGAGAGACCCAGTACTTC
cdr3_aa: CASSNPQGRETQYF

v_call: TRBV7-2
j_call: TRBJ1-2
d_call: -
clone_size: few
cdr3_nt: TGTGCCAGCAGCCCATCTCCGGGGACACAATATGGCTACACCTTC
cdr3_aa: CASSPSPGTQYGYTF

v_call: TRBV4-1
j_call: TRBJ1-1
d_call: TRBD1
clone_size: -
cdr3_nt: TGCGCCAGCAGCCGAACTCCGGGACAGGGGGGATCTGAAGCTTTCTTT
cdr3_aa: CASSRTPGQGGSEAFF

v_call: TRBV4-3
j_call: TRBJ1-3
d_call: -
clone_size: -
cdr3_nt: TGCGCCAGCAGCCCTGACAGCCCTGGAAACACCATATATTTT
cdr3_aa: CASSPDSPGNTIYF

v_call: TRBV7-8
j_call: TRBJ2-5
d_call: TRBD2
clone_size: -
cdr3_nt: TGTGCCAGCAGCTTGCCCTCCGGGACTAGCGGGGGGGCCCGGACCCAGTACTTC
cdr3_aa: CASSLPSGTSGGARTQYF

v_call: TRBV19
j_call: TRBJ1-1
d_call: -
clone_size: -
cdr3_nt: TGTGCCAGTAGTACAATAAGCGCTGAAGCTTTCTTT
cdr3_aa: CASSTISAEAFF

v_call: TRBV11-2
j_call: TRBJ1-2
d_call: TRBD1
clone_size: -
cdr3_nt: TGTGCCAGCAGCTTAGAAGTTCGACAGGGACTTCGCTCCTTC
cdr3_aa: CASSLEVRQGLRSF

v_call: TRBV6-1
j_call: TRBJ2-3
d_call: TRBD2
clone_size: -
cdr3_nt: TGTGCCAGCAGTGAATCCGGGGGGTCAGATACGCAGTATTTT
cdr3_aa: CASSESGGSDTQYF

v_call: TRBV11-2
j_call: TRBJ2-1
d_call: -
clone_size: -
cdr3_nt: TGTGCCAGCAGCTTACGATCCGGGGCCTACAATGAGCAGTTCTTC
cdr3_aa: CASSLRSGAYNEQFF

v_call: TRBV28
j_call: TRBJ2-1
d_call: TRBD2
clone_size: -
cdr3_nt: TGTGCCACCAAGCGGGAGGTAGGGAATGAGCAGTTCTTC
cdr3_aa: CATKREVGNEQFF

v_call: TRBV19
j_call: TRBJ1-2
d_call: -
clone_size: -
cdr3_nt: TGTGCCAGTAGGGCGACAAGTAACTATGGCTACACCTTC
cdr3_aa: CASRATSNYGYTF

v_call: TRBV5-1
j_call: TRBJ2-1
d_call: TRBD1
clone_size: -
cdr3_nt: TGCGCCAGCAGCTTGGACAGGGGGCGTAATGAGCAGTTCTTC
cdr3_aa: CASSLDRGRNEQFF

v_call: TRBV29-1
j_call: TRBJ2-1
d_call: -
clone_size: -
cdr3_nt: TGCAGGGCCAAGTGCGTGACTAGAAGACTCTACGGTGAGCAGTTCTTC
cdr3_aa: CRAKCVTRRLYGEQFF

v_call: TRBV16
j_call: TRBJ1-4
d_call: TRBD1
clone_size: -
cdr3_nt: TGTGCCAGCAGCCAATCGCCCAGGGGGAGGCCTAATGAAAAACTGTTTTTT
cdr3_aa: CASSQSPRGRPNEKLFF

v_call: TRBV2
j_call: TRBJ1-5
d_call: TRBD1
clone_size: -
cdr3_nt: TGTGCCAGCAGTGAAGCGGGACAGGGATCGGTCCAGCCCCAGCATTTT
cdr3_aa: CASSEAGQGSVQPQHF

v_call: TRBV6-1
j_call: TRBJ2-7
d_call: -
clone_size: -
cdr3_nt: TGTGCCAGCAGTGAATCGGGGACACACCACCCAACGGCCCGCAGACAGTACTTC
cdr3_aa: CASSESGTHHPTARRQYF

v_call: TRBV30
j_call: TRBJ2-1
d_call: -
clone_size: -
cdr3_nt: TGTGCCTGGGCGGGTTCATACAATGAGCAGTTCTTC
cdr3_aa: CAWAGSYNEQFF

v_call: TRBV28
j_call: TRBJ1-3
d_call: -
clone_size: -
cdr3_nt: TGTGCCAGCAGAGCCCACGGGAACACCATATATTTT
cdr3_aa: CASRAHGNTIYF

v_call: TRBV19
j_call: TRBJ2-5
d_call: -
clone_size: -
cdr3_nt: TGTGCCAGTAGTGCGCAAAAGACCCAGTACTTC
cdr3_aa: CASSAQKTQYF

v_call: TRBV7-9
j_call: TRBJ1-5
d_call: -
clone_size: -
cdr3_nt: TGTGCCAGCAGCTCAGACAGTAATCAGCCCCAGCATTTT
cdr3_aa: CASSSDSNQPQHF

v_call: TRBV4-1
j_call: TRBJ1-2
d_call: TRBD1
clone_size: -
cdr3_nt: TGCGCCAGCAGCCCCTTAATAAGAAGACAGGGGGCGCGAGGCTACACCTTC
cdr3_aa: CASSPLIRRQGARGYTF

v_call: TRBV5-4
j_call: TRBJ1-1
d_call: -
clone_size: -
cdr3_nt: TGTGCCAGCAGCTTGGAATGGGGGGGTGGAACTGAAGCTTTCTTT
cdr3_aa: CASSLEWGGGTEAFF

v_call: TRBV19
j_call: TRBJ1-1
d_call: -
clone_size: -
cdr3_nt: TGTGCCAGTAGTATAGCCGGGGGGAACACTGAAGCTTTCTTT
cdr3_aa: CASSIAGGNTEAFF

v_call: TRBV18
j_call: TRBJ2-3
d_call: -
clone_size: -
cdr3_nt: TGTGCCAGCTCACCTAATACAGATACGCAGTATTTT
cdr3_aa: CASSPNTDTQYF

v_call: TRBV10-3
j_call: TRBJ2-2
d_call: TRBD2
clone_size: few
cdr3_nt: TGTGCCATCAGTGAGTCGGCTAGCGGGAGGGGAACCGGGGAGCTGTTTTTT
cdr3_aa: CAISESASGRGTGELFF

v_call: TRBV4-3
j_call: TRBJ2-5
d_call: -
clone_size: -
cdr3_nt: TGCGCCAGCAGCCAAGAAGGCAGGCCGCAAGAGACCCAGTACTTC
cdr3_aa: CASSQEGRPQETQYF

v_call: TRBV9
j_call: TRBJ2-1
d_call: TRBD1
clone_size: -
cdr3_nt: TGTGCCAGCAGCCCGGGACAGGGAAGCAATGAGCAGTTCTTC
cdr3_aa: CASSPGQGSNEQFF

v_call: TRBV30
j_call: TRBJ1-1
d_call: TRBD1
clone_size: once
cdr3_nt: TGTGCCAGGACAGGGGTGAGCACTGAAGCTTTCTTT
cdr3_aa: CARTGVSTEAFF

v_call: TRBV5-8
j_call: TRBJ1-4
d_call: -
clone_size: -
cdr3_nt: TGTGCCAGCAGCTCGCTAACAGGGAAGGATAAGGAAAAACTGTTTTTT
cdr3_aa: CASSSLTGKDKEKLFF

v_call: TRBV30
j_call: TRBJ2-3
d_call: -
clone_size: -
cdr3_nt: TGTGCCTGGAGTGTCAGGGGAACCGATACGCAGTATTTT
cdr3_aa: CAWSVRGTDTQYF

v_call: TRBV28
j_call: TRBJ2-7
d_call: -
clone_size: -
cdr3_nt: TGTGCCAGCAGTTTAGTATCGTCTGCACGGAGCTCCTACGAGCAGTACTTC
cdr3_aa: CASSLVSSARSSYEQYF

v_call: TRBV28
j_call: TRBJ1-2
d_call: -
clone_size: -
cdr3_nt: TGTGCCAGCAGTTTATTCTCAGGACAGACATCGAATGGCTACACCTTC
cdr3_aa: CASSLFSGQTSNGYTF

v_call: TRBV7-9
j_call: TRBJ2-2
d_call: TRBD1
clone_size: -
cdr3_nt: TGTGCCAGCAGCGCCGGGACAGGGAACACCGGGGAGCTGTTTTTT
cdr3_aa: CASSAGTGNTGELFF

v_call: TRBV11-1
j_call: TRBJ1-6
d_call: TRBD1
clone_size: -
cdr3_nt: TGTGCCAGCAGCGATCGAGGGACAGGGGGACATTCACCCCTCCACTTT
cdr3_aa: CASSDRGTGGHSPLHF

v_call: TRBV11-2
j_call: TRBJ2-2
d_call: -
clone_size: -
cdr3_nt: TGTGCCAGCAGCCCACCCTACGGGGAGCTGTTTTTT
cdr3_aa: CASSPPYGELFF

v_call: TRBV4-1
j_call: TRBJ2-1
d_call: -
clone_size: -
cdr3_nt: TGCGCCAGCAGCCAAGGGCGGGTTTCCTACAATGAGCAGTTCTTC
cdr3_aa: CASSQGRVSYNEQFF

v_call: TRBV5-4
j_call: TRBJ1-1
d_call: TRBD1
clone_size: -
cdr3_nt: TGTGCCAGCAGCTTGGGGGACAGGGGCACTGAAGCTTTCTTT
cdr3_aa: CASSLGDRGTEAFF

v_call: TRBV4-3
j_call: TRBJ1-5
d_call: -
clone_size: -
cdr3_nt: TGCGCCAGCAGCCAAGAAGGGGGGGGCAATCAGCCCCAGCATTTT
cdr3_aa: CASSQEGGGNQPQHF

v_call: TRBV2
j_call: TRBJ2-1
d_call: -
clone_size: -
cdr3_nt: TGTGCCAGCAGCCCCAGGGGCATGCGTACCAATGAGCAGTTCTTC
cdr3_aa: CASSPRGMRTNEQFF

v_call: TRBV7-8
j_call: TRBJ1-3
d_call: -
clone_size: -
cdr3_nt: TGTGCCAGCAGCCTAGGCAGGGGCCTCTCTGGAAACACCATATATTTT
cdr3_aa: CASSLGRGLSGNTIYF

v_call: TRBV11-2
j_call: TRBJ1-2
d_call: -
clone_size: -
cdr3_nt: TGTGCCAGCAGCTTACTCTCGACAGCTCGGGGGGGGCTGCATGGCTACACCTTC
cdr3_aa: CASSLLSTARGGLHGYTF

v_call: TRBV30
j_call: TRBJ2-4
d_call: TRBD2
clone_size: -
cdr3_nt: TGTGCCTGGACCCCTGGGGCGGGACTACGGAACATTCAGTACTTC
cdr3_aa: CAWTPGAGLRNIQYF

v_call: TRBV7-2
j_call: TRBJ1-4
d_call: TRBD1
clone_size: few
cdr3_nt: TGTGCCAGCAGCCCACCAGGGGGCGCAGGAAAACTGTTTTTT
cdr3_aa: CASSPPGGAGKLFF

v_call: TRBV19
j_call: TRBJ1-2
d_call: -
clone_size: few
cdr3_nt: TGTGCCAGTAGTTTCCGACAGGCTGACTATGGCTACACCTTC
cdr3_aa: CASSFRQADYGYTF

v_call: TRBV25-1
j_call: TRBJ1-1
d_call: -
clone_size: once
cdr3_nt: TGTGCCAGCAGGGGGGCAGGGTCGGACACTGAAGCTTTCTTT
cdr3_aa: CASRGAGSDTEAFF

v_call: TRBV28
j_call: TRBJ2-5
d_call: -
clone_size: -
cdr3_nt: TGTGCCAGCAGAGAAGCCCCCCAAGAGACCCAGTACTTC
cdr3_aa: CASREAPQETQYF

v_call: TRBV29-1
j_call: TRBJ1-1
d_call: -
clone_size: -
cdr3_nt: TGCAGCGTTGGAAGCAGGGTCGGTACTGAAGCTTTCTTT
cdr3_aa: CSVGSRVGTEAFF

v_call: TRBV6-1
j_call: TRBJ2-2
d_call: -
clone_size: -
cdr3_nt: TGTGCCAGCAGTGAAAGGCTAGATGGTTCCGGGGAGCTGTTTTTT
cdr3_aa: CASSERLDGSGELFF

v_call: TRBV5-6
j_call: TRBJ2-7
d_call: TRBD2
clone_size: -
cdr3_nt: TGTGCCAGCAGCCAAGAGGCTAGCGGGGGGTCCTACGAGCAGTACTTC
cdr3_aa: CASSQEASGGSYEQYF

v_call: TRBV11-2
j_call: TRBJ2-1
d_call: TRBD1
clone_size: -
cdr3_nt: TGTGCCAGCAGCTTAACACGGGACAGGGGTTATGAGCAGTTCTTC
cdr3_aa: CASSLTRDRGYEQFF

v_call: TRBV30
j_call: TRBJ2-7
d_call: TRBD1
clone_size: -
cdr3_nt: TGTGCCTGGAGGAATAATGGACAGGGACATAACGAGCAGTACTTC
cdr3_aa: CAWRNNGQGHNEQYF